These 2 T cell receptor beta chains were all obtained from the same sample, sequenced in a study of vaccination effects on CD4 cells after COVID-19. Libraries were prepared by immunoSEQ multiplex PCR; TCRdb keeps only in-frame clonotypes and omits some of them. The sample contains tens of thousands of clones, 60% to 85% of which appear only once. Viral peptide pool expansion of antigen-specific CD4+ T cells preceded sequencing in the ViraFEST assay. Cells that had been cultured for nine to eleven days were the source of isolated CD4+ T cells. The vaccine given was either BNT162b2 or mRNA-1273, in two doses. The antigens of these receptors remain unknown. Sequenced here: CD4+ T cells from PBMCs cultured with HCoV-OC43 spike peptides, sampled after COVID-19 vaccination. As for subset: HCoV-OC43 spike overlapping peptide pool stimulation. These receptors originate from a human donor who received a COVID-19 vaccine.

CDR3 sequence: CASSPQVTGHYGYTF. The DNA of the CDR3 is TGTGCCAGTAGTCCCCAGGTTACAGGTCACTATGGCTACACCTTC. V gene TRBV19 combines with J gene TRBJ1-2; D is possibly TRBD1 (5 bases). Deletions cut 5 bases from V and 3 bases from J, with 16 bases between. CDR3 size: 15 residues. Germline CDR1 reads LNHDA; CDR2 reads SQIVND (reference sequence).

J is TRBJ2-4 and V is TRBV9; possibly TRBD2 for D (7 bases). This CDR3 has 16 residues. The germline V and J ends were trimmed by 3 bases and 7 bases, with 20 bases remaining between them. CDR1 SGDLS and CDR2 YYNGEE come from the germline V gene. The CDR3 here is CASSGGGGTGPNIQYF. In nucleotides, the CDR3 is TGTGCCAGCAGCGGAGGGGGGGGGACGGGTCCGAACATTCAGTACTTC.